These 24 T cell receptor beta chains share one sample of origin, sequenced in a study of T-cell reconstitution after alpha-beta-depleted transplantation in children. Unique molecular identifiers tagged the TCRbeta library. MiXCR, run by TCRdb on the PCR reads, gives a single entry per CDR3 protein. The sample yields some 550,000 distinct CDR3 sequences, roughly 23% seen once. Specimen: PBMCs, mostly from graft donor cells, collected 360 days after TCRalphabeta/CD19-depleted stem cell transplant. These receptors were obtained from a boy less than two years old who had a stem cell transplant for acute myeloid leukemia, so the T cells may come from the graft donor.

This clonotype was recorded at least ten times. V usage is TRBV6-4 and J usage is TRBJ2-7; a possible D gene is TRBD2 (6 bases). V was pared by 3 bases and J by 2 bases, with 11 bases between. The CDR3 is made up of 14 amino acids. Germline values: CDR1 MRHNA, CDR2 SNTAGT. The CDR3 region is CASSEESGAYEQYF. For the CDR3, the DNA is TGTGCCAGCAGTGAGGAGTCGGGGGCCTACGAGCAGTACTTC.

This clonotype has just a few counts. For the CDR3, the DNA is TGCGCCAGCAGTGTGGTCAGCGGGGGGGATCAAGAGACCCAGTACTTC. Its translation: CASSVVSGGDQETQYF. This chain uses TRBV10-2 with TRBJ2-5; TRBD2 matches 10 bases. CDR1 and CDR2 (germline): WSHSY, SAAADI. Trimming at V came to 4 bases and at J to 2 bases, leaving 7 bases not matched to a gene. The CDR3 sequence is 16 residues long.

This clonotype was counted only a few times. The chain employs TRBV12-3 or TRBV12-4 and TRBJ2-7; TRBD1 is a possible D gene (6 bases). Deletions cut 3 bases from V and 3 bases from J, with 15 bases between. This CDR3 is 15 amino acids long. The CDR3 loop is CASSFSTGPVYEQYF. The CDR3 DNA follows: TGTGCCAGCAGTTTTTCGACAGGACCCGTCTACGAGCAGTACTTC.

The chain uses TRBV12-3 or TRBV12-4 and TRBJ2-3; D not resolved. The CDR3 spans 15 residues. Trimming stripped 3 bases from V and 1 base from J, with 11 bases between. The CDR3 protein is CASSFTPTGTDTQYF. DNA for the CDR3: TGTGCCAGCAGTTTTACTCCGACTGGCACAGATACGCAGTATTTT.

J is TRBJ1-1 and V is TRBV11-2; TRBD1 matches at 10 bases. Germline CDR1 is SGHAT and CDR2 is FQNNGV. CDR3 length: 18 residues. Losses at the gene ends were 1 base for V and 3 bases for J; bases not matched to a gene: 11. The CDR3 here is CASSLGRGTGVRYTEAFF. The CDR3 DNA reads TGTGCCAGCAGCTTAGGAAGGGGGACAGGGGTAAGGTACACTGAAGCTTTCTTT. Full variable domain (missing parts from reference TRBV11-2 and TRBJ1-1): EAGVAQSPRYKIIEKRQSVAFWCNPISGHATLYWYQQILGQGPKLLIQFQNNGVVDDSQLPKDRFSAERLKGVDSTLKIQPAKLEDSAVYLCASSLGRGTGVRYTEAFFGQGTRLTVV.

The chain recombines TRBV29-1 with TRBJ1-1; perhaps TRBD1 as D (6 bases). The CDR3 loop spans 12 amino acids. CDR1 is SQVTM and CDR2 is ANQGSEA in the germline V gene. V shed 3 bases and J shed 9 bases, with 14 bases lying between them. The DNA for the CDR3 is TGCAGCGTTGATTGGTGGGGGGGGCAAGCTTTCTTT. Protein product: CSVDWWGGQAFF. The complete variable domain, with remaining parts taken from reference TRBV29-1 and TRBJ1-1, reads SAVISQKPSRDICQRGTSLTIQCQVDSQVTMMFWYRQQPGQSLTLIATANQGSEATYESGFVIDKFPISRPNLTFSTLTVSNMSPEDSSIYLCSVDWWGGQAFFGQGTRLTVV.

This clonotype was seen a handful of times. V gene TRBV4-2 combines with J gene TRBJ1-2; 7 bases agree with TRBD1. Looked up from germline, CDR1 is LGHNA and CDR2 is YNFKEQ. The CDR3 totals 14 residues. V dropped 2 bases and J dropped 2; count of bases not matched to a gene: 2. The CDR3, as DNA: TGTGCCAGCAGCCAAAACAGGGGCAACTATGGCTACACCTTC. Protein: CASSQNRGNYGYTF.

This chain uses TRBV7-9 with TRBJ1-1, with D maybe TRBD1 (6 bases). The CDR3 totals 16 residues. The germline CDR1 and CDR2 sequences are SEHNR and FQNEAQ (reference sequence). The ends were cut back, 2 bases at V and 4 bases at J, with 17 bases in the middle. In DNA, the CDR3 is TGTGCCAGCAGCTTAAATGGATGGGGGGCAGGCACTGAAGCTTTCTTT. This gives the protein CASSLNGWGAGTEAFF.

This clonotype was found a few times. This chain connects TRBV12-3 or TRBV12-4 to TRBJ2-1, with TRBD1 matching over 10 bases. Trimming took 8 bases from V and 5 from J; bases not matched to a gene: 6. CDR3 length equals 14 residues. CDR3 in amino acids: CASAGDRGNNEQFF. In nucleotides, the CDR3 is TGTGCCAGCGCCGGGGACAGGGGTAACAATGAGCAGTTCTTC.

In this sample, this clonotype turned up a few times. Relative to the germline gene, one junction end is altered; a read error may explain this. The chain recombines TRBV20-1 with TRBJ1-5; D is uncertain. Germline CDR1 reads DFQATT; CDR2 reads SNEGSKA (reference sequence). CDR3 size: 13 residues. The CDR3 region is CSARDPVAQPQHF. The DNA of the CDR3 is TGCAGTGCCAGAGACCCGGTTGCTCAGCCCCAGCATTTT.

At least ten counts were recorded for this clonotype. This chain uses TRBV29-1 with TRBJ2-7, with 8 bases identical to TRBD1. Germline trimming cut 6 bases from V and 5 bases from J; bases unmatched to any gene: 3. There are 11 residues in the CDR3. Germline lookup yields CDR1 SQVTM and CDR2 ANQGSEA. In DNA form, the CDR3 reads TGCAGCGTCTACAGGGGGGACGAGCAGTACTTC. Its translation is CSVYRGDEQYF.

This clonotype was seen many times. The chain recombines TRBV6-1 with TRBJ2-1, with TRBD2 matching over 8 bases. J lost 9 bases, V lost 7 bases, and 11 bases had no gene match. The CDR3 spans 14 residues. Germline V lookup: CDR1 MNHNS, CDR2 SASEGT. The CDR3 DNA follows: TGTGCCAGCACCCCCAGAGTAGCGGGGACTGAGCAGTTCTTC. Translating it yields CASTPRVAGTEQFF.

V is TRBV6-1 and J is TRBJ1-5; D is ambiguous. Germline values: CDR1 MNHNS, CDR2 SASEGT. Trimming pared 4 bases from V and 9 bases from J, leaving 13 bases between. This CDR3 contains 13 residues. CDR3 nucleotide sequence: TGTGCCAGCAGTGTGGAGGGAGGTACGCCCCAGCATTTT. This translates into CASSVEGGTPQHF.

The sample holds many counts of this clonotype. The chain has TRBV5-5 and TRBJ1-1; no definite D call. The CDR3 has 15 amino acids. CDR1 is SGHKS, CDR2 YYEKEE, per germline (reference sequence). Trimming removed 0 bases at V and 11 bases at J, with 20 bases between. CDR3 loop: CASSLERWALMSAFF. The DNA of the CDR3 is TGTGCCAGCAGCTTGGAAAGGTGGGCACTTATGTCGGCTTTCTTT.

This rearrangement joins TRBV4-3 to TRBJ1-4; 9 bases agree with TRBD1. The CDR3 spans 15 residues. CDR1 is LGHNA, CDR2 YSLEER, per germline. Trimming took 4 bases from V and 8 from J; bases not matched to a gene: 8. The CDR3 DNA is TGCGCCAGCAGCCCCCTCAAAACAGGGGGCGAAAAACTGTTTTTT. Translation: CASSPLKTGGEKLFF.

There are a few counts of this clonotype. The chain employs TRBV20-1 and TRBJ1-1; TRBD1 is a possible D gene (5 bases). This CDR3 spans 13 amino acids. Germline CDR1 is DFQATT and CDR2 is SNEGSKA (reference sequence). V dropped 4 bases and J dropped 0 bases, with 9 bases sitting between them. For the CDR3, the DNA is TGCAGTGCTAATTCAGGGCTGAACACTGAAGCTTTCTTT. Translated, it gives CSANSGLNTEAFF.

The V call is TRBV3-1, the J call TRBJ1-3, with D hard to call. The germline V gene encodes CDR1 LGHDT and CDR2 YNNKEL (reference sequence). This CDR3 is built from 14 residues. Trimming removed 3 bases at V and 0 bases at J, with 6 bases between. In DNA form, the CDR3 reads TGTGCCAGCAGCCATCGAGGCTCTGGAAACACCATATATTTT. Translating it yields CASSHRGSGNTIYF.

This clonotype was seen more than once but under ten times. The chain uses TRBV6-5 and TRBJ1-1; a possible D gene is TRBD1 (6 bases). CDR3 length: 14 amino acids. Looked up from germline, CDR1 is MNHEY and CDR2 is SVGAGI. Between the trimmed V and J ends, which lost 1 base and 4 bases, there was a span of 10 bases. CDR3 sequence: CASSYLQGTTEAFF. The CDR3 nucleotides are TGTGCCAGCAGTTACTTACAGGGAACCACTGAAGCTTTCTTT.

This clonotype was detected a few times. The V gene is TRBV6-1, the J gene TRBJ2-3; D is undetermined. Trimming shortened V by 10 bases and J by 0 bases, and 14 bases separated the two germline ends. CDR1 and CDR2 (germline): MNHNS, SASEGT. The CDR3 is 14 amino acids. DNA of the CDR3: TGTGCCACAAAATGGGATCTTAGCACAGATACGCAGTATTTT. As protein: CATKWDLSTDTQYF.

This clonotype was picked up a small number of times. The gene calls are TRBV6-6 and TRBJ2-1; D may correspond to TRBD1 or TRBD2 (5 bases each). Germline V gene lookup returns CDR1 MNHNY and CDR2 SVGAGI (reference sequence). The CDR3 is made up of 13 amino acids. The V and J ends lost 6 bases and 10 bases respectively, with 16 bases between them. The CDR3 nucleotides read TGTGCCAGCAGAGCCCTTAGCTGGGGGGAGCAGTTCTTC. Amino acid sequence: CASRALSWGEQFF.

This rearrangement joins TRBV20-1 to TRBJ1-1; tentative D call: TRBD1 (6 bases). Germline values: CDR1 DFQATT, CDR2 SNEGSKA (reference sequence). V lost 0 bases, J lost 1 base, and 12 bases lay in between. This CDR3 has 15 residues. CDR3 amino acids: CSAREWGAQNTEAFF. The CDR3 region has the DNA TGCAGTGCTAGAGAATGGGGGGCTCAGAACACTGAAGCTTTCTTT.

The gene calls are TRBV15 and TRBJ1-2, with D hard to call. Trimming took off 1 base at V and 3 bases at J, with 12 bases between the two ends. CDR1 LNHNV and CDR2 YYDKDF come from the germline V gene (reference sequence). The CDR3 contains 15 residues. Here the CDR3 DNA reads TGTGCCACCAGCAGAGGCCCGGATGGTGACTATGGCTACACCTTC. It encodes CATSRGPDGDYGYTF.

This clonotype occurred a few times. J is TRBJ2-7 and V is TRBV20-1, with D possibly TRBD1 on 5 matching bases. The CDR3 extends over 17 amino acids. CDR1 DFQATT and CDR2 SNEGSKA come from the germline V gene (reference sequence). Trimming pared 1 base from V and 6 bases from J, leaving 25 bases between. The CDR3 region is CSARAPGDREISGEQYV. CDR3 DNA: TGCAGTGCTAGAGCTCCTGGAGACAGAGAAATCTCCGGCGAGCAGTACGTC.

CDR3 in DNA: TGTGCCAGCAGTTTAGGGGTCCGGAGCAAAAACATTCAGTACTTC. Translation gives CASSLGVRSKNIQYF. The J gene is TRBJ2-4, the V gene TRBV12-3 or TRBV12-4; D is ambiguous. CDR3 length: 15 amino acids. V lost 1 base and J 3 bases, leaving 10 bases between the germline ends.